This is a list of T cell receptor beta chains from one sample in a study of low-dose radiotherapy and immunotherapy resistance in tumors. TCRdb redid the calling of the reads with MiXCR, one entry per CDR3 protein. The table shows more than 50,000 distinct CDR3 sequences, with around 27% occurring only once. The material sequenced was PBMCs, taken before treatment. These TCRs come from a male donor with rectosigmoid adenocarcinoma. Each CDR3 is given with its conserved first and last residue. A D gene is named only where the DNA matches it firmly. The size field is filled for only some rows; it gives once, few, many or a size class.

size	V	J	D	DNA	CDR3
many	TRBV7-2	TRBJ2-5	.	TGTGCCAGCAGCTTAGCTGGAACACGGAATGGGGAGACCCAGTACTTC	CASSLAGTRNGETQYF
once	TRBV7-9	TRBJ2-1	.	TGTGCCAGCAGCTTACGGATACGGGACACAAACAATGAGCAGTTCTTC	CASSLRIRDTNNEQFF
many	TRBV20-1	TRBJ2-1	.	TGCAGTGCTAGAGATCTGTACCCTAACGAGAATGAGCAGTTCTTC	CSARDLYPNENEQFF
.	TRBV6-2/TRBV6-3	TRBJ2-1	.	TGTGCCTTGGGACCGGGGGGCCATAATTACTACAATGAGCAGTTCTTC	CALGPGGHNYYNEQFF
many	TRBV6-2/TRBV6-3	TRBJ2-1	TRBD2	TGTGCCAGCAGCCCAATTCGAACTAGCGGGAGGGGCGTAAATGAGCAGTTCTTC	CASSPIRTSGRGVNEQFF
many	TRBV12-3/TRBV12-4	TRBJ1-1	.	TGTGCCAGCAGTCCTGGAGGGCGCATGAACACTGAAGCTTTCTTT	CASSPGGRMNTEAFF
many	TRBV9	TRBJ2-3	.	TGTGCCAGCAGCCCCCGGGGAGGTTACACAGATACGCAGTATTTT	CASSPRGGYTDTQYF
many	TRBV28	TRBJ1-2	.	TGTGCCAGCAGTTCGAATACAGGGTACTATGGCTACACCTTC	CASSSNTGYYGYTF
many	TRBV7-2	TRBJ2-3	TRBD2	TGTGCCAGCAGCTTGAGGACTAGCGGGGGCACAGATACGCAGTATTTT	CASSLRTSGGTDTQYF
many	TRBV20-1	TRBJ1-1	TRBD1	TGCAGTGCTAGACCGACAGGGGGTAGTCTTGTGAACACTGAAGCTTTCTTT	CSARPTGGSLVNTEAFF
few	TRBV20-1	TRBJ2-3	TRBD2	TGCAGTGGGGACTACCCTCCAGATACGCAGTATTTT	CSGDYPPDTQYF
many	TRBV14	TRBJ1-2	.	TGTGCCAGCAGCCGGCAAGAGGGGCTCTCTACTAACTATGGCTACACCTTC	CASSRQEGLSTNYGYTF
many	TRBV5-1	TRBJ1-1	TRBD1	TGCGCCAGCAGCCCCGGACAGGAGAAAAGTGCTTTCTTT	CASSPGQEKSAFF
many	TRBV6-2/TRBV6-3	TRBJ2-5	.	TGTGCCAGCATCTTCAGGACAGCAAGAGATACCCAGTACTTC	CASIFRTARDTQYF
many	TRBV7-2	TRBJ2-5	TRBD2	TGTGCCAGCAGCTTGGGGGGGGGGGGAGAGACCCAGTACTTC	CASSLGGGGETQYF
many	TRBV6-1	TRBJ2-5	.	TGTGCCAGCAGTGAACTAGAGGGTGCGAGAGAGACCCAGTACTTC	CASSELEGARETQYF
.	TRBV5-6	TRBJ2-6	.	.	CASSFYICSALTPGQANVLTF
many	TRBV6-5	TRBJ2-7	.	TGTGCCAGCAGCGGCCCCGTCTACGAGCAGTACTTC	CASSGPVYEQYF
many	TRBV28	TRBJ1-1	.	TGTGCCAGCAGATCGAACACTGAAGCTTTCTTT	CASRSNTEAFF
many	TRBV21-1	TRBJ2-1	.	TGTGCCAGCAGCAAAAGCTGGCAGGGTAACATCTACAATGAGCAGTTCTTC	CASSKSWQGNIYNEQFF
few	TRBV28	TRBJ2-1	.	TGTGCCAGCACCCAACCGGGCTCCTACAATGAGCAGTTCTTC	CASTQPGSYNEQFF
many	TRBV7-6	TRBJ2-2	TRBD1	TGTGCCAGCAGCTTAACACCGGACAGGGGGCAAACCGGGGAGCTGTTTTTT	CASSLTPDRGQTGELFF
many	TRBV28	TRBJ1-1	.	TGTGCCAGCAGTTTAAAGTCTGAAGCTTTCTTT	CASSLKSEAFF
few	TRBV12-3/TRBV12-4	TRBJ2-2	.	TGTGCCAGCAGTTTATTTGGCGACACCGGGGAGCTGTTTTTT	CASSLFGDTGELFF
many	TRBV6-2/TRBV6-3	TRBJ2-7	.	TGTGCCGGCAGGGGGGAACCCTACGAGCAGTACTTC	CAGRGEPYEQYF
many	TRBV9	TRBJ1-2	.	TGTGCCAGCAACCGAGAGGGGGGACGTCACACCTTC	CASNREGGRHTF
medium-sized	TRBV28	TRBJ1-1	.	TGTGCCAGCAGTCCGGGTGTTGAGATCCCTGAAGCTTTCTTT	CASSPGVEIPEAFF
many	TRBV21-1	TRBJ2-1	.	TGTGCCAGCAGCACCCGTCCGGGCGGAAGAAACCACAATGAGCAGTTCTTC	CASSTRPGGRNHNEQFF
.	TRBV4-3	TRBJ1-5	.	TGCGCCAGCAGCCAGGGCAAGGGGGGGGATCAGCCCCAGCATTTT	CASSQGKGGDQPQHF
few	TRBV6-5	TRBJ2-2	.	.	CASRAGTVTGELFFF
many	TRBV11-2	TRBJ1-4	.	TGTGCCAGCAGCTTACGAGCGACAAGAACTAATGAAAAACTGTTTTTT	CASSLRATRTNEKLFF
.	TRBV7-2	TRBJ2-6	.	TGTGCCAGCAGCTCACGTACGGGTGGGGCCAACGTCCTGACTTTC	CASSSRTGGANVLTF
many	TRBV29-1	TRBJ2-7	.	TGCAGCGTTGGGGTAGGGATCTACGAGCAGTACTTC	CSVGVGIYEQYF
.	TRBV29-1	TRBJ2-3	.	TGCAGCGTTGCCCCCATACTCACAGATACGCAGTATTTT	CSVAPILTDTQYF
.	TRBV28	TRBJ1-4	.	TGTGGCAGTAGTTTGGGGACCCGACCTAATGAAAAACTGTTTTTT	CGSSLGTRPNEKLFF
many	TRBV7-9	TRBJ1-2	.	TGTGCCAGCAGCAGGGGGGCAACCTATGGCTACACCTTC	CASSRGATYGYTF
.	TRBV6-2/TRBV6-3	TRBJ1-3	TRBD1	TGTGCCAGCCGGGACAGGGTTTATCCCGGAAACACCATATATTTT	CASRDRVYPGNTIYF
many	TRBV28	TRBJ1-6	.	TGTGCCAGCCGGGGGGTTTATTCACCCCTCCACTTT	CASRGVYSPLHF
many	TRBV21-1	TRBJ2-3	.	TGTGCCAGCAGCAACGAGGGACCAACGTGGGGTATTAGCACAGATACGCAGTATTTT	CASSNEGPTWGISTDTQYF
many	TRBV12-3/TRBV12-4	TRBJ2-2	.	TGTGCCAGCAGAGGAGTAAACACCGGGGAGCTGTTTTTT	CASRGVNTGELFF
many	TRBV20-1	TRBJ2-3	TRBD2	TGCAGTGCTAGAGATGATAAGCGGGGGGCAGATACGCAGTATTTT	CSARDDKRGADTQYF